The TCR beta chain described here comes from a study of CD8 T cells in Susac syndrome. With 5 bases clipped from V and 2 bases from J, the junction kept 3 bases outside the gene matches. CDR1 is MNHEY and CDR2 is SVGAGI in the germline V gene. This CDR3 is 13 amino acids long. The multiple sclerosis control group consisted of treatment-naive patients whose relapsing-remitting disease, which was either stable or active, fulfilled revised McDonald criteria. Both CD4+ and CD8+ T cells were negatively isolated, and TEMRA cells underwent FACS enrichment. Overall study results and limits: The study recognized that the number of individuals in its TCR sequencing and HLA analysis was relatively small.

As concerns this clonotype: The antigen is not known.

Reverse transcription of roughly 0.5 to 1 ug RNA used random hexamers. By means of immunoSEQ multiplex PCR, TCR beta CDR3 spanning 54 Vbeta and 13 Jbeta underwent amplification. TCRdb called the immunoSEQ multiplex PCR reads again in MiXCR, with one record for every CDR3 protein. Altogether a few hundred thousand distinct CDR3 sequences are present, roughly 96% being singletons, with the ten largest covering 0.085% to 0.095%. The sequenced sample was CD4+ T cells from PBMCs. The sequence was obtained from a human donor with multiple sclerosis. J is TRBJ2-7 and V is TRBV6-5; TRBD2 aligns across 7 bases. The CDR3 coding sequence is TGTGCCAGCAGTCCTAGCGGTCCCTACGAGCAGTACTTC. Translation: CASSPSGPYEQYF.